The 21 T cell receptor beta chains in this list originate from one sample, sequenced in a study of shared T cell receptors in the human thymus. Only in-frame clones appear in the TCRdb table, and some are missing; sequencing was by immunoSEQ multiplex PCR. The sample carries approximately 490,000 clones, around 78% recorded once. These sequences were also reported in another study, on human thymus T cells.

Sequences were obtained from thymocytes. These receptors all stem from a boy under two years old with a congenital heart defect.

V is TRBV4-1 and J is TRBJ2-3; a possible D gene is TRBD2 (5 bases). Germline CDR1 and CDR2: MGHRA and YSYEKL. Trimming cost V 1 base and J 1 base, with 15 bases left between them. The CDR3 length is 17 residues. Written as DNA, the CDR3 is TGCGCCAGCAGCCAAGTATCCGGGGATTCGGGCACAGATACGCAGTATTTT. The encoded protein is CASSQVSGDSGTDTQYF.

V gene TRBV2 combines with J gene TRBJ2-7, with 8 bases fitting TRBD1. V was clipped by 10 bases and J by 1 base; unmatched bases: 3. The CDR3 length is 12 residues. CDR1 is SNHLY and CDR2 is FYNNEI in the germline V gene. The CDR3 here is CAIRTGSYEQYF. The DNA for the CDR3 is TGTGCCATCCGGACAGGGTCCTACGAGCAGTACTTC. Variable domain in full (rest from reference TRBV2 and TRBJ2-7): EPEVTQTPSHQVTQMGQEVILRCVPISNHLYFYWYRQILGQKVEFLVSFYNNEISEKSEIFDDQFSVERPDGSNFTLKIRSTKLEDSAMYFCAIRTGSYEQYFGPGTRLTVT.

This chain uses TRBV7-7 with TRBJ2-1, with 12 nucleotides matching TRBD2. In germline, CDR1 is SSHAT, CDR2 FNYEAQ (reference sequence). Unmatched junction bases numbered 4, after V lost 5 bases and J lost 5 bases. This CDR3 has 15 residues. CDR3 nucleotides: TGTGCCAGCAGCCCAACTAGCGGGAGGAACAATGAGCAGTTCTTC. The encoded protein is CASSPTSGRNNEQFF.

The table lists this clone with a count of one. In nucleotides, the CDR3 is TGTGCCAGCACGGTGACTTCCGACTCCTACGAGCAGTACTTC. It is translated as CASTVTSDSYEQYF. V is TRBV7-2 and J is TRBJ2-7; no clear D. The CDR3 contains 14 residues. V lost 7 bases and J lost 0, with 13 bases in between. CDR1 and CDR2 (germline): SGHTA, FQGNSA.

This clone was picked up a small number of times. The chain couples TRBV2 to TRBJ2-6; 7 positions match TRBD2. CDR1 and CDR2 (germline): SNHLY, FYNNEI. CDR3 length: 19 amino acids. V lost 4 bases, J lost 0 bases, and 12 bases stayed unmatched. The CDR3 coding sequence is TGTGCCAGCAGTGTAGTCGTAGCGGGTGCCGCCTCTGGGGCCAACGTCCTGACTTTC. Translation: CASSVVVAGAASGANVLTF.

The rearrangement joins TRBV30 to TRBJ2-2, with TRBD2 matching 11 bases. This CDR3 comprises 15 residues. V dropped 1 base and J dropped 5; count of bases not matched to a gene: 3. Germline V CDR1 and CDR2: GTSNPN, SVGIG (reference sequence). The CDR3 loop is CAWSASGGRTGELFF. The DNA of the CDR3 is TGTGCCTGGAGTGCTAGCGGGGGGAGGACCGGGGAGCTGTTTTTT.

CDR3 sequence: CATSRHRALAGAYNEQFF. The CDR3, as DNA: TGTGCCACCAGCAGACACAGGGCACTAGCGGGAGCCTACAATGAGCAGTTCTTC. This chain joins TRBV15 and TRBJ2-1; 11 positions agree with TRBD2. Looked up from germline, CDR1 is LNHNV and CDR2 is YYDKDF (reference sequence). The CDR3 is made up of 18 amino acids. J gave up 2 bases and V 2 bases, and 8 bases lay outside the gene matches.

The chain links TRBV2 to TRBJ1-3; no definite D call. Germline V gives CDR1 SNHLY, CDR2 FYNNEI. The germline V and J ends were trimmed by 4 bases and 0 bases, with 7 bases remaining between them. This CDR3 comprises 14 residues. The CDR3 coding sequence is TGTGCCAGCAGTGTTACTGGCTCTGGAAACACCATATATTTT. It codes for CASSVTGSGNTIYF.

The CDR3 is CARRKSDRGAGEHEQYF. CDR3 bases: TGTGCCAGACGCAAATCGGACAGGGGGGCGGGAGAGCACGAGCAGTACTTC. The rearrangement joins TRBV7-5 to TRBJ2-7; the table gives TRBD1 as D, unverified against the DNA. TRBV7-5 is deemed a pseudogene. This CDR3 is 17 amino acids long.

This clone was counted between two and nine times. The chain has TRBV21-1 and TRBJ1-3; the table's D call of TRBD1 was not tested on the DNA. TRBV21-1 is a recognized pseudogene. The length of the CDR3 is 16 residues. The CDR3 region has the DNA TGTGCCAGCAGCCCCCCCCGTGGGGCAAGGCGGAACACCATATATTTT. Its translation: CASSPPRGARRNTIYF.

As concerns this clone: Relative to the germline gene, one junction end is altered; a read error may explain this. J is TRBJ1-1 and V is TRBV5-8; 7 bases fit TRBD1. There are 11 residues in the CDR3. The germline V gene has CDR1 SGHTS and CDR2 YDEGEE. The CDR3 protein is CASSLADREEF. CDR3 DNA: TGTGCCAGCAGCTTGGCCGACAGGGAGGAGTTT.

In its sample, this clone was seen once. The chain joins TRBV7-9 to TRBJ2-7; maybe TRBD1 (5 bases). The germline V and J ends were trimmed by 0 bases and 2 bases, with 11 bases remaining between them. This CDR3 contains 15 residues. Looked up from germline, CDR1 is SEHNR and CDR2 is FQNEAQ (reference sequence). CDR3 sequence: CASSLAGRVPYEQYF. CDR3 coding DNA: TGTGCCAGCAGCTTAGCGGGCAGGGTTCCCTACGAGCAGTACTTC.

The V call is TRBV14, the J call TRBJ2-3; 9 bases are a match to TRBD1. Trimming removed 4 bases from V and 2 bases from J; junction bases left unmatched: 4. CDR1 and CDR2 (germline): SGHDN, FVKESK. The CDR3 extends over 15 amino acids. The CDR3 is CASSLRQGDTDTQYF. Here the CDR3 DNA reads TGTGCCAGCAGCCTACGACAGGGGGACACAGATACGCAGTATTTT.

To note about this clone: At one end the junction does not follow the germline gene, possibly because of a read error. The rearrangement uses TRBV15 and TRBJ2-1, with D possibly TRBD2 on 6 matching bases. CDR1 LNHNV and CDR2 YYDKDF come from the germline V gene (reference sequence). This CDR3 is 16 amino acids long. CDR3 protein: CATSRDQRASYNEQFF. In DNA form, the CDR3 reads TGTGCCACCAGCCGAGACCAGCGGGCCTCTTACAATGAGCAGTTCTTC.

The CDR3 spells CASSVELAYEQFF. The CDR3 nucleotides read TGTGCCAGCAGCGTAGAGCTAGCCTATGAGCAGTTCTTC. This chain joins TRBV9 and TRBJ2-1, with D possibly matching TRBD2 (5 bases). Trimming removed 0 bases at V and 8 bases at J, with 9 bases between. Germline CDR1 reads SGDLS; CDR2 reads YYNGEE. There are 13 residues in the CDR3. Filled out from reference TRBV9 and TRBJ2-1, the complete variable domain reads DSGVTQTPKHLITATGQRVTLRCSPRSGDLSVYWYQQSLDQGLQFLIQYYNGEERAKGNILERFSAQQFPDLHSELNLSSLELGDSALYFCASSVELAYEQFFGPGTRLTVL.

V usage is TRBV4-3 and J usage is TRBJ2-1; 7 bases align to TRBD2. The CDR3 has 18 amino acids. Trimming cost V 1 base and J 6 bases; bases outside gene matches: 15. The germline V gene has CDR1 LGHNA and CDR2 YSLEER. CDR3 sequence: CASSQASLTSPRGNEQFF. The DNA for the CDR3 is TGCGCCAGCAGCCAAGCCTCCCTGACTAGCCCCCGGGGCAATGAGCAGTTCTTC.

V is TRBV2 and J is TRBJ2-3; 10 nucleotides align to TRBD2. The V gene end was trimmed by 7 bases and the J gene end by 2 bases; junction bases not matched to a gene: 9. In germline, CDR1 is SNHLY, CDR2 FYNNEI. This CDR3 is built from 16 residues. CDR3 region: CASIPGTSEDTDTQYF. In nucleotides, the CDR3 is TGTGCCAGCATCCCCGGGACTAGCGAGGACACAGATACGCAGTATTTT.

CDR3 loop: CASSSGGYPSGELFF. The CDR3 bases are TGTGCCAGTAGTAGTGGGGGCTACCCCTCCGGGGAGCTGTTTTTT. The genes are TRBV19 and TRBJ2-2; possible D gene TRBD1, 6 bases. Trimming stripped 4 bases from V and 6 bases from J, with 15 bases between. From germline, CDR1 is LNHDA and CDR2 SQIVND (reference sequence). The CDR3 runs 15 residues. Variable domain in full (rest from reference TRBV19 and TRBJ2-2): DGGITQSPKYLFRKEGQNVTLSCEQNLNHDAMYWYRQDPGQGLRLIYYSQIVNDFQKGDIAEGYSVSREKKESFPLTVTSAQKNPTAFYLCASSSGGYPSGELFFGEGSRLTVL.

This chain uses TRBV5-1 with TRBJ1-2; tentatively, D is TRBD1 (6 bases). The CDR3 is made up of 15 amino acids. Trimming pared 0 bases from V and 5 bases from J, leaving 14 bases between. CDR1 is SGHRS and CDR2 is YFSETQ in the germline V gene. The CDR3, as DNA: TGCGCCAGCAGCTTGGGCTACAGGGAGCAATATGGCTACACCTTC. Translated: CASSLGYREQYGYTF. Full variable domain (remainder filled in from reference TRBV5-1 and TRBJ1-2): KAGVTQTPRYLIKTRGQQVTLSCSPISGHRSVSWYQQTPGQGLQFLFEYFSETQRNKGNFPGRFSGRQFSNSRSEMNVSTLELGDSALYLCASSLGYREQYGYTFGSGTRLTVV.

The rearrangement uses TRBV10-3 and TRBJ2-7; TRBD1 matches 7 bases. CDR3 length equals 15 residues. The V gene's germline CDR1 is ENHRY and CDR2 SYGVKD. With V trimmed by 5 bases and J by 0 bases, 7 bases remained unmatched. The CDR3 bases are TGTGCCATCAGTCAGACAGGGTCCTACTCCTACGAGCAGTACTTC. This codes for CAISQTGSYSYEQYF.

The chain uses TRBV6-5 and TRBJ1-5; D not certain. Trimming took 7 bases from V and 0 from J, leaving 7 bases between them. CDR1 MNHEY and CDR2 SVGAGI come from the germline V gene. This CDR3 spans 13 amino acids. Here the CDR3 DNA reads TGTGCCAGCAACCTATATAGCAATCAGCCCCAGCATTTT. It specifies CASNLYSNQPQHF.